This TCR beta chain was sequenced during a study of T cell responses to AZD1222 COVID-19 vaccine. Some clones are missing from TCRdb's copy, which holds only in-frame ones; the method was immunoSEQ multiplex PCR. The profile shows about 92,000 clones, nearly 90% of them singletons. CDR1 and CDR2 from the germline V gene are SGHRS and YFSETQ. This CDR3 region has 14 residues. Trimming pared 0 bases from V and 3 bases from J, leaving 9 bases between. The rearrangement uses TRBV5-1 and TRBJ2-5; D is unclear. The source was peripheral blood, collected on day 0 of AZD1222 vaccination. This TCR derives from an adult in good health. CDR3 sequence: CASSLVLSEETQYF. As DNA, the CDR3 is TGCGCCAGCAGCTTGGTCTTGTCGGAAGAGACCCAGTACTTC.